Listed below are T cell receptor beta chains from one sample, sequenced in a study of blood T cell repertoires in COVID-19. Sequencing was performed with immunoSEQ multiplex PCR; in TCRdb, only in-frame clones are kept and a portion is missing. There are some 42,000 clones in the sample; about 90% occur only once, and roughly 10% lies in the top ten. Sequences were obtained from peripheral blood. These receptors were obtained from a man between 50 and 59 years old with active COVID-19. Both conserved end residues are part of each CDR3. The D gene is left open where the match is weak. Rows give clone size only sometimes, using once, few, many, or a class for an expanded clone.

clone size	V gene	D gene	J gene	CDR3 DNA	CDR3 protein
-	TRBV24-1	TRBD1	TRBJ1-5	TGTGCCACCAGCGACGGAAGGACAGGGAAAAATCAGCCCCAGCATTTT	CATSDGRTGKNQPQHF
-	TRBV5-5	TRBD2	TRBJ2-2	TGTGCCAGCAGCCCCGGGGGGTTCCCGAACACCGGGGAGCTGTTTTTT	CASSPGGFPNTGELFF
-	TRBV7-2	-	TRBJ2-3	TGTGCCAGCAGCTTTCCCGGGGGTACGCAGTATTTT	CASSFPGGTQYF
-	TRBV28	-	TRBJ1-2	TGTGCCAGCAGTCCGAACGACAGGTTTCATGGCTACACCTTC	CASSPNDRFHGYTF
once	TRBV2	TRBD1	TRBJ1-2	TGTGCCAGCAGTGAACAAACCCCGGGACAGGGGGCCTCGAGCTACACCTTC	CASSEQTPGQGASSYTF
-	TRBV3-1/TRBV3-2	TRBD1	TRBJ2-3	TGTGCCAGCAGACCATTTCAGGGGGCTGGGGATACGCAGTATTTT	CASRPFQGAGDTQYF
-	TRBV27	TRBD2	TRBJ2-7	TGTGCCAGCAGGCGACGACTAGCGGAGAGCTACGAGCAGTACTTC	CASRRRLAESYEQYF
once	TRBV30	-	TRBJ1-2	TGTGCCTGGAGTGGACAGGAGAAAGGCTACACCTTC	CAWSGQEKGYTF
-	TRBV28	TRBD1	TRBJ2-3	TGTGCCACCGGGACGGACAGGCGTCCAGATACGCAGTATTTT	CATGTDRRPDTQYF
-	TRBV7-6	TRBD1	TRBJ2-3	TGTGCCAGCAGCTTACCCTTACAGGGGGCTAGCACAGATACGCAGTATTTT	CASSLPLQGASTDTQYF
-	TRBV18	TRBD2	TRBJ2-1	TGTGCCAGCTCAAGAGGGACTAGCGGGGGTAATGAGCAGTTCTTC	CASSRGTSGGNEQFF
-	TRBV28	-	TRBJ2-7	TGTGCCAGCAGTTTGGAACTAGTATACTACGAGCAGTGCTTC	CASSLELVYYEQCF
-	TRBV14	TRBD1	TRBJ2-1	TGTGCCAGCAGCCAAGTCCTCGGGACAGGGAGTAATGAGCAGTTCTTC	CASSQVLGTGSNEQFF
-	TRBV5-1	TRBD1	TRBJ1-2	TGCGCCAGCAGCCCCGAAGGGGGACAGGATAACTATGGCTACACCTTC	CASSPEGGQDNYGYTF
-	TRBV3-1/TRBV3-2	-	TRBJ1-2	TGTGCCAGCAGCCCAGGCGAAGCCTATGGCTACACCTTC	CASSPGEAYGYTF
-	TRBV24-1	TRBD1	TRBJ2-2	TGTGCCACCAGTGACCCACGGACAGGTCGGGCCGGGGAGCTGTTTTTT	CATSDPRTGRAGELFF
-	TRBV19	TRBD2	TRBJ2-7	TGTGCCAGTAGTAAAAGCGGGACTAGCGACTACGAGCAGTACTTC	CASSKSGTSDYEQYF
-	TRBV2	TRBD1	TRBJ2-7	TGTGCCAGCAGTGGACAGGGACCCTCTTCGAACGAGCAGTACTTC	CASSGQGPSSNEQYF
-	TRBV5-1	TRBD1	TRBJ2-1	TGCGCCAGCAGGCGAGGGACAGGGGACTACAATGAGCAGTTCTTC	CASRRGTGDYNEQFF
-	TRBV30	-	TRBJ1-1	TGTGCCTGGAACGGGGTCAGGGGAACTGAAGCTTTCTTT	CAWNGVRGTEAFF
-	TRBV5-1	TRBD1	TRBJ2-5	TGCGCCAGCAGCTCGCAGGGGGCGTCCCAAGAGACCCAGTACTTC	CASSSQGASQETQYF
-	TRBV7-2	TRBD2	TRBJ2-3	TGTGCCAGCGTCCCTGGGGGGGCAGATACGCAGTATTTT	CASVPGGADTQYF
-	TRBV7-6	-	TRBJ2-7	TGTGCCAGCAGCTTAACCGGGGTATCCCCCCGGGAGCAGTACTTC	CASSLTGVSPREQYF
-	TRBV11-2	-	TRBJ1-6	TGTGCCAGCAGCCCCTCTGGAGGTCGGCTCTCTAATTCACCCCTCCACTTT	CASSPSGGRLSNSPLHF
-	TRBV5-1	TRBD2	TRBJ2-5	TGCGCCAGCAGCCCTCGGACGCTAGCGGGCCAAGAGACCCAGTACTTC	CASSPRTLAGQETQYF
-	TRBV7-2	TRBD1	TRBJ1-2	TGTGCCAGCAGCTTTTACAGGGGACTCGACTCGGGCTACACCTTC	CASSFYRGLDSGYTF
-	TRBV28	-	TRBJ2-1	TGTGCCAGCAGTTTACGGAATGAGCAGTTCTTC	CASSLRNEQFF
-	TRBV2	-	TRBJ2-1	TGTGCCAGCAGTGACGTTGGAGGATACAATGAGCAGTTCTTC	CASSDVGGYNEQFF
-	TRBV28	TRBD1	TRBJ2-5	TGTGCCAGCAGGAAAGGACAGGGATTTTCAGAGACCCAGTACTTC	CASRKGQGFSETQYF
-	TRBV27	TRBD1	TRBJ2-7	TGTGCCAGCAGTTTAGTGGCAGGGGGCGTATACGAGCAGTACTTC	CASSLVAGGVYEQYF
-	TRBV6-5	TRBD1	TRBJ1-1	TGTGCCAGCAGTTACGTAAGGGACAGGGCCGATGCTGAAGCTTTCTTT	CASSYVRDRADAEAFF
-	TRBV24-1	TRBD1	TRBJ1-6	TGTGCCACCAGTGAGCCGCAGGGGGACTTAAATTCACCCCTCCACTTT	CATSEPQGDLNSPLHF
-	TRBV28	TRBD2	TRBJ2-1	TGTGCCAGCAGACCAATTGGGACTGGGGGGGATGAGCAGTTCTTC	CASRPIGTGGDEQFF
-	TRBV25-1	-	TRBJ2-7	TGTGCCAGCAGTGAACCCGGGAAATACGAGCAGTACTTC	CASSEPGKYEQYF
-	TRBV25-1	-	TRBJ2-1	TGTGCCAGCAGTGAATACGGGACATACAATGAGCAGTTCTTC	CASSEYGTYNEQFF
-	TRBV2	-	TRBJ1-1	TGTGCCAGCACGGCAGGGTTTCGGGACACTGAAGCTTTCTTT	CASTAGFRDTEAFF
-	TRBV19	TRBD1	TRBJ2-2	TGTGCCAGTAGTATAGATCCAGGGACAGGGACTTACACCGGGGAGCTGTTTTTT	CASSIDPGTGTYTGELFF